The clone carrying this TCR beta chain was counted between two and nine times. This sample is drawn from a study of identical twins. In TCRdb, the 5' RACE reads were re-called with MiXCR into one record per CDR3 protein. This table holds some 1,600,000 distinct CDR3 sequences, less than 35% found once. Germline assignment: CDR1 DFQATT and CDR2 SNEGSKA (reference sequence). The CDR3 spans 15 residues. Unmatched junction bases numbered 12, after V lost 5 bases and J lost 4 bases. The chain couples TRBV20-1 to TRBJ2-7; 9 positions agree with TRBD2. This sequence originates from a newborn girl in good health. Source material: cord blood. The CDR3 is CSARTRSGSRYEQYF. CDR3 nucleotides: TGCAGTGCTCGCACTCGTAGCGGGAGTAGGTACGAGCAGTACTTC.